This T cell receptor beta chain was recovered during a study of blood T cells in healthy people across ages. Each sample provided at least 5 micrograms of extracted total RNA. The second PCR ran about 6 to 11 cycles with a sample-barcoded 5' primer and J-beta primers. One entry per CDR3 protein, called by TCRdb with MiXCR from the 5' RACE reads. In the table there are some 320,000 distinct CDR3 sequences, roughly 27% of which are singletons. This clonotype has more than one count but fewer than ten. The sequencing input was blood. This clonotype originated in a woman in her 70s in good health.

The CDR3 DNA is TGCGCCAGCAGCGCCAAATTGAACACTGAAGCTTTCTTT. As protein: CASSAKLNTEAFF. V gene TRBV5-1 combines with J gene TRBJ1-1, with D unclear. The CDR3 loop spans 13 amino acids. Germline V gives CDR1 SGHRS, CDR2 YFSETQ. V was trimmed by 4 bases and J by 0 bases, leaving 7 bases between them.